The 30 T cell receptor beta chains presented below share a single source sample, sequenced in a study of T-cell reconstitution after alpha-beta-depleted transplantation in children. Unique molecular identifiers were incorporated during preparation of the TCRbeta library. TCRdb recomputed calls from the PCR reads with MiXCR, one row per CDR3 protein. This sample carries roughly 220,000 distinct CDR3 sequences, 7.5% to 9.5% of them seen once, and the ten largest clones take 35% to 45%. Sample: PBMCs, mostly from graft donor cells, taken 360 days after TCRalphabeta/CD19-depleted stem cell transplant. Receptors originate from a male patient aged 2-10 years who had a stem cell transplant for acute myeloid leukemia, so the T cells may come from the graft donor.

The chain joins TRBV29-1 to TRBJ2-2; 8 bases fit TRBD1. Germline V gives CDR1 SQVTM, CDR2 ANQGSEA. V shed 5 bases, J shed 4 bases, and the junction held 0 bases outside the gene matches. The CDR3 covers 12 residues. The CDR3 region has the DNA TGCAGCGTTACAGGGGGCACCGGGGAGCTGTTTTTT. Translated: CSVTGGTGELFF.

There are many counts of this clonotype. The chain combines TRBV20-1 with TRBJ2-7, with no clear D. Germline V CDR1 and CDR2: DFQATT, SNEGSKA (reference sequence). The CDR3 contains 13 residues. The V gene lost 3 bases and the J gene lost 1 base, with 10 bases spanning the gap. The CDR3 protein is CSASLGRSYEQYF. DNA for the CDR3: TGCAGTGCTAGTCTGGGCAGATCCTACGAGCAGTACTTC.

The chain is built from TRBV7-3 and TRBJ2-1; TRBD2 agrees at 9 bases. Unmatched junction bases numbered 5, after V lost 2 bases and J lost 9 bases. Looked up from germline, CDR1 is SGHTA and CDR2 is FQGTGA. The CDR3 totals 14 residues. CDR3 nucleotides: TGTGCCAGCAGCTTAGGCGGGAGGGCCGTTGAGCAGTTCTTC. Its translation: CASSLGGRAVEQFF.

A remark on this clonotype: Possible read error: a much larger clone is one base away. The J gene is TRBJ2-2, the V gene TRBV12-3 or TRBV12-4; a weak D match, TRBD1 (5 bases). CDR3 size: 13 residues. CDR3 amino acids: CARSSRVGGELFF. In DNA, the CDR3 is TGTGCCAGAAGTTCCAGGGTAGGTGGGGAGCTGTTTTTT.

This clonotype was seen ten or more times. The chain joins TRBV29-1 to TRBJ2-3; 10 bases fit TRBD2. The CDR3 spans 16 residues. The ends lost 5 bases at V and 3 bases at J; junction bases unmatched: 11. CDR1 SQVTM and CDR2 ANQGSEA come from the germline V gene. The CDR3 nucleotides read TGCAGCGTTCGGGGGGCTAGCGGGAGTCCAACAGATACGCAGTATTTT. This translates into CSVRGASGSPTDTQYF.

This clonotype came up many times. The chain links TRBV4-1 to TRBJ2-2; D is unclear. Trimming took off 0 bases at V and 0 bases at J, with 8 bases between the two ends. The CDR3 runs to 16 residues. Germline CDR1 is MGHRA and CDR2 is YSYEKL. In nucleotides, the CDR3 is TGCGCCAGCAGCCAAGATACTCTCCCGAACACCGGGGAGCTGTTTTTT. Encoded protein: CASSQDTLPNTGELFF.

This clonotype occurred many times. The rearrangement joins TRBV2 to TRBJ2-1, with 9 bases lining up with TRBD2. V shed 4 bases, J shed 0 bases, and the junction held 7 bases outside the gene matches. From germline, CDR1 is SNHLY and CDR2 FYNNEI. This CDR3 is 17 amino acids long. As DNA, the CDR3 is TGTGCCAGCAGTGGGGCTAGCGGGACGAGCTCCTACAATGAGCAGTTCTTC. It codes for CASSGASGTSSYNEQFF.

Only a few counts were recorded for this clonotype. This chain connects TRBV29-1 to TRBJ2-7, with 15 bases fitting TRBD2. The CDR3 sequence is 16 residues long. V gave up 4 bases and J gave up 1 base; unmatched junction bases: 5. Germline V gene data show CDR1 as SQVTM and CDR2 as ANQGSEA. The CDR3: CSVGGLAGGKSYEQYF. The CDR3 DNA reads TGCAGCGTTGGAGGACTAGCGGGAGGGAAGTCCTACGAGCAGTACTTC.

This clonotype was counted many times. V usage is TRBV14 and J usage is TRBJ2-1; D is possibly TRBD1 (6 bases). V dropped 9 bases and J dropped 5 bases, with 14 bases sitting between them. The germline V gene encodes CDR1 SGHDN and CDR2 FVKESK. CDR3 length equals 13 residues. CDR3 bases: TGTGCCAGTAGTCCTACAGGGCACAATGAGCAGTTCTTC. Translated, it gives CASSPTGHNEQFF.

This clonotype has just a few counts. The chain links TRBV29-1 to TRBJ1-1; 7 bases map to TRBD1. The CDR3 runs 13 residues. With 2 bases clipped from V and 6 bases from J, the junction kept 6 bases outside the gene matches. Germline V gene sequence: CDR1 SQVTM, CDR2 ANQGSEA. This CDR3 reads CSVEKKDRAEAFF. CDR3 coding DNA: TGCAGCGTTGAAAAAAAAGACAGGGCTGAAGCTTTCTTT.

This clonotype showed up just once. The rearrangement uses TRBV7-9 and TRBJ2-7; the D is unclear. The CDR3 length is 12 residues. Germline-derived CDR1 and CDR2 are SEHNR and FQNEAQ (reference sequence). The V and J ends lost 2 bases and 2 bases respectively, with 4 bases between them. For the CDR3, the DNA is TGTGCCAGCAGCTTAAAGCCCTACGAGCAGTACTTC. It encodes CASSLKPYEQYF.

This clonotype has at least ten counts. J is TRBJ2-7 and V is TRBV7-8; 13 bases map to TRBD2. CDR3 length equals 15 residues. Germline V lookup: CDR1 SGHVS, CDR2 FQNEAQ. V lost 5 bases, J lost 4 bases, and 5 bases stayed unmatched. The CDR3 loop reads CASSTGLAGVYEQYF. CDR3 nucleotides: TGTGCCAGCAGCACCGGACTAGCGGGAGTTTACGAGCAGTACTTC.

This clonotype was counted a few times. The rearrangement joins TRBV4-2 to TRBJ2-2, with D maybe TRBD2 (6 bases). The CDR3 covers 14 residues. Per the germline V gene, CDR1 is LGHNA and CDR2 is YNFKEQ. V lost 4 bases, J lost 6 bases, and 12 bases lay in between. The CDR3 nucleotides read TGTGCCAGCAGCCTCGCTAGCGTGGCCGGGGAGCTGTTTTTT. This sequence encodes CASSLASVAGELFF.

This clonotype was seen a few times. The chain carries TRBV12-3 or TRBV12-4 and TRBJ1-1; D not certain. V dropped 6 bases and J dropped 5 bases, with 13 bases sitting between them. The CDR3 extends over 13 amino acids. The CDR3 sequence: CASSVRVATEAFF. CDR3 DNA: TGTGCCAGCAGCGTTAGAGTTGCAACTGAAGCTTTCTTT.

This clonotype was seen repeatedly, ten times or more. The chain couples TRBV5-1 to TRBJ1-5; tentative D call: TRBD1 (5 bases). Germline assignment: CDR1 SGHRS and CDR2 YFSETQ. This CDR3 has 14 amino acids. Trimming removed 0 bases from V and 6 bases from J, with 10 bases in between. The CDR3 reads CASSLGDGGQPQHF. CDR3 DNA sequence: TGCGCCAGCAGCTTGGGGGACGGCGGTCAGCCCCAGCATTTT.

This clonotype has a handful of counts. This rearrangement joins TRBV5-1 to TRBJ1-4; 7 positions match TRBD1. The CDR3 totals 16 residues. V lost 3 bases and J lost 3; bases outside the gene matches: 8. Germline V gene sequence: CDR1 SGHRS, CDR2 YFSETQ. CDR3 amino acids: CASSWTGQHANEKLFF. The CDR3 nucleotides read TGCGCCAGCAGCTGGACGGGACAGCATGCTAATGAAAAACTGTTTTTT.

This clonotype was found many times. The rearrangement joins TRBV12-3 or TRBV12-4 to TRBJ2-3, with no clear D. This CDR3 is 16 amino acids long. Trimming shortened V by 8 bases and J by 1 base, and 19 bases separated the two germline ends. The CDR3 DNA sequence: TGTGCCAGCGCAAAGCAACCGGTCCTACGCACAGATACGCAGTATTTT. This translates into CASAKQPVLRTDTQYF.

The chain couples TRBV15 to TRBJ2-6; possible D gene TRBD1, 6 bases. CDR1 is LNHNV and CDR2 is YYDKDF in the germline V gene (reference sequence). The V and J ends lost 2 bases and 0 bases respectively, with 11 bases between them. The CDR3 length is 17 residues. The CDR3 bases are TGTGCCACCAGCAGAAAAACAGGGCTCTCTGGGGCCAACGTCCTGACTTTC. This gives the protein CATSRKTGLSGANVLTF.

The chain has TRBV7-6 and TRBJ1-5, with unresolved D. V was cut by 5 bases and J by 4 bases, with 12 bases left in between. The germline V gene encodes CDR1 SGHVS and CDR2 FNYEAQ. The CDR3 loop spans 14 amino acids. The CDR3 protein is CASSPGPINQPQHF. The CDR3 bases are TGTGCCAGCAGCCCCGGGCCTATAAATCAGCCCCAGCATTTT. Looking up the rest from reference TRBV7-6 and TRBJ1-5 gives the full variable domain: GAGVSQSPRYKVTKRGQDVALRCDPISGHVSLYWYRQALGQGPEFLTYFNYEAQQDKSGLPNDRFSAERPEGSISTLTIQRTEQRDSAMYRCASSPGPINQPQHFGDGTRLSIL.

This clonotype showed up just a few times. The genes are TRBV5-1 and TRBJ2-3; the match to TRBD1 covers 9 bases. CDR1 and CDR2 from the germline V gene are SGHRS and YFSETQ. V lost 6 bases to trimming and J lost 2 bases; unmatched junction nucleotides: 7. The CDR3 sequence is 15 residues long. The CDR3: CASKETGGSTDTQYF. The CDR3 DNA sequence: TGCGCCAGCAAGGAGACAGGGGGTTCCACAGATACGCAGTATTTT. Using reference TRBV5-1 and TRBJ2-3 for the parts outside the CDR3, the full variable domain is KAGVTQTPRYLIKTRGQQVTLSCSPISGHRSVSWYQQTPGQGLQFLFEYFSETQRNKGNFPGRFSGRQFSNSRSEMNVSTLELGDSALYLCASKETGGSTDTQYFGPGTRLTVL.

In its sample, this clonotype was seen a few times. CDR3 in amino acids: CSVEVEGGSPLHF. The CDR3 DNA follows: TGCAGCGTTGAAGTCGAGGGAGGTTCACCCCTCCACTTT. J is TRBJ1-6 and V is TRBV29-1; the D is unclear. Trimming stripped 1 base from V and 9 bases from J, with 10 bases between. CDR1 is SQVTM and CDR2 is ANQGSEA in the germline V gene. The CDR3 totals 13 residues.

This clonotype was seen just once. The V gene is TRBV18, the J gene TRBJ2-4; possibly TRBD1 or TRBD2 for D (7 bases each). CDR3 length: 15 amino acids. V dropped 0 bases and J dropped 8 bases, with 14 bases sitting between them. Germline assignment: CDR1 KGHSH and CDR2 LQKENI. CDR3: CASSPPWDSGDIQYF. CDR3 bases: TGTGCCAGCTCACCACCCTGGGACAGCGGGGACATTCAGTACTTC.

This clonotype was counted many times. CDR3 bases: TGCAGTGCTAGACGCCGGGACACTTACACCGGGGAGCTGTTTTTT. Translating it yields CSARRRDTYTGELFF. This chain connects TRBV20-1 to TRBJ2-2; maybe TRBD1 (6 bases). Per germline, CDR1 DFQATT and CDR2 SNEGSKA (reference sequence). V gave up 2 bases and J gave up 3 bases, with 13 bases separating them. This CDR3 has 15 residues.

This clonotype was observed a few times. The rearrangement uses TRBV29-1 and TRBJ2-2; 8 bases are shared with TRBD1. The germline V gene has CDR1 SQVTM and CDR2 ANQGSEA. The CDR3 is made up of 13 amino acids. With V trimmed by 2 bases and J by 6 bases, 2 bases remained unmatched. CDR3 region: CSVEPDRAGELFF. The CDR3 nucleotides are TGCAGCGTTGAACCGGACAGGGCCGGGGAGCTGTTTTTT.

This clonotype was counted a few times. The chain is built from TRBV29-1 and TRBJ2-2; perhaps TRBD2 as D (6 bases). Germline assignment: CDR1 SQVTM and CDR2 ANQGSEA. This CDR3 comprises 14 residues. The V end was cut by 2 bases, the J end by 4 bases, with 11 bases between. The CDR3: CSVESQGGTGELFF. The CDR3 region has the DNA TGCAGCGTTGAAAGTCAGGGAGGCACCGGGGAGCTGTTTTTT.

The V gene is TRBV7-2, the J gene TRBJ1-3, with a possible D match to TRBD1 (6 bases). From germline, CDR1 is SGHTA and CDR2 FQGNSA. The CDR3 is 16 amino acids. The V and J ends lost 4 bases and 2 bases respectively, with 15 bases between them. The CDR3 DNA sequence: TGTGCCAGCAGCTCCCGGCCGGGGGCGGCTGGAAACACCATATATTTT. It encodes CASSSRPGAAGNTIYF.

This clonotype appeared a few times. V gene TRBV5-5 combines with J gene TRBJ2-7; TRBD2 is a possible D gene (5 bases). CDR3 length: 14 residues. Trimming removed 4 bases from V and 2 bases from J, with 13 bases in between. In germline, CDR1 is SGHKS, CDR2 YYEKEE (reference sequence). This CDR3 is CASSLSAGTYEQYF. Written as DNA, the CDR3 is TGTGCCAGCAGCCTTTCGGCGGGTACCTACGAGCAGTACTTC.

The table lists this clonotype with many counts. The CDR3 region has the DNA TGTGCCATCAGTCCCCGAGGGGGGCTCAGTGGAAAACTGTTTTTT. It encodes CAISPRGGLSGKLFF. The rearrangement uses TRBV10-3 and TRBJ1-4; TRBD1 might be the D (6 bases). There are 15 residues in the CDR3. Trimming removed 5 bases from V and 10 bases from J, with 20 bases in between. In germline, CDR1 is ENHRY, CDR2 SYGVKD.

This clonotype turned up a few times. J is TRBJ2-3 and V is TRBV5-5; the match to TRBD1 covers 11 bases. The V gene end was trimmed by 4 bases and the J gene end by 5 bases; junction bases not matched to a gene: 3. From germline, CDR1 is SGHKS and CDR2 YYEKEE (reference sequence). The CDR3 is made up of 14 amino acids. This chain's CDR3 is CASSRGQGGDTQYF. The CDR3 coding sequence is TGTGCCAGCAGCCGGGGACAGGGGGGAGATACGCAGTATTTT.

This clonotype was observed at least ten times. The rearrangement uses TRBV5-4 and TRBJ2-7; D ambiguous. CDR1 is SGHNT, CDR2 YYREEE, per germline (reference sequence). Trimming took 0 bases from V and 3 from J, leaving 10 bases between them. The CDR3 has 14 residues. CDR3 amino acids: CASSLEGTSYEQYV. The CDR3 DNA sequence: TGTGCCAGCAGCTTGGAAGGTACAAGCTACGAGCAGTACGTC.